This TCR beta chain was recorded in a study of neurological immune-mediated disorders. This clonotype has ten or more counts. Its target is not known. TCRdb used MiXCR to reprocess the 5' RACE reads, holding one entry per CDR3 protein. The sample contains 50,000 to 60,000 distinct CDR3 sequences, 2% to 3% of which appear only once. Findings of the study overall: In HTLV-1-associated myelopathy, TCR clonal expansion was greatest, and in multiple sclerosis it was least, below healthy controls.

Sequenced input: PBMCs. This clonotype was obtained from a man aged 45-60 years with multiple sclerosis.

The CDR3, as DNA: TGCAGTGCTAGCTTCAACCAAAGGATGGGAATTGCAGATACGCAGTATTTT. This codes for CSASFNQRMGIADTQYF. V is TRBV20-1 and J is TRBJ2-3; D gene unclear. V lost 3 bases, J lost 4 bases, and 23 bases lay in between. This CDR3 spans 17 amino acids. Germline CDR1 DFQATT, CDR2 SNEGSKA (reference sequence).